Included here is one T cell receptor (beta chain) sequence, with context. This clonotype showed up just a few times. The clone's antigen remains unknown. No base qualities exist here, and no much larger clone lies one base off it. These data come from a study of T-cell memory formation after mild COVID-19 (TCRdb year 2021). A note on the overall study: TCR sequence clusters from the two donors were largely donor specific. In a couple of donors, T-cell clones that expanded and contracted after mild COVID-19 were followed by sequencing TCRalpha and TCRbeta repertoires longitudinally. The cohort was made up of two young adult volunteers, one female and one male, who were previously healthy. General findings and caveats noted by the study authors: Some responding clones were found in pre-infection memory, which suggests that pre-existing cross-reactive memory T cells took part in the SARS-CoV-2 response. Contracting CD4+ clones turned up mainly in the CM and EM memory subsets, whereas EMRA was where CD8+ clones were enriched. From day 15 to 85, contracting clones showed balanced CD4/CD8 phenotypes, whereas a second wave of clones that expanded from day 15 to 37 leaned towards CD4+. SARS-CoV-2 specificity of the second-wave clones peaking on day 37 was not confirmed. The study included only a couple of mild cases, and larger cohorts that include severe cases with pre-infection samples were judged to be necessary.

From the germline V gene (reference sequence), CDR1 is SEHNR and CDR2 is FQNEAQ. The CDR3 has 14 amino acids, counting the end cysteine and phenylalanine. The sequence is cut down to CDR3 DNA, 42 bases in frame from base 1. The V end gives up 6 bases and the J end 4 bases, leaving 4 bases in the junction not matched to a gene. These reads were obtained on an Illumina NovaSeq 6000. TCRalpha and TCRbeta cDNA libraries were constructed by 5'RACE with constant-segment primers, with sample barcodes and unique molecular identifiers being introduced. Trizol reagent was used to extract RNA from every sample. Libraries were amplified in two PCR steps, with a second sample barcode and Illumina TruSeq adapters added in the second step. Sequencing of libraries was performed on an Illumina NovaSeq with 2 x 150 bp paired-end reads. Concerning the study's data processing: Reads were demultiplexed and collapsed into UMI-guided consensus sequences with migec v1.2.7. Using mixcr v2.1.11, the UMI consensuses were aligned to TRA and TRB V and J templates and assembled into clonotypes. A clonotype was counted as expanded or contracted only if both edgeR and NoisET called the change significant, with noise models trained on biological replicates. For edgeR calls, the cutoffs were a false discovery rate-adjusted p below 0.01 and a log2 fold-change threshold of 1. PCA with hierarchical clustering of max-normalized trajectories of the 1000 most abundant clonotypes was used as exploratory dynamics analysis. Separately sequenced CD4+ and CD8+ repertoires were used to assign a CD4 or CD8 phenotype to each responding clone. The raw public data were reprocessed by TCRdb itself: fastp quality trimming at Q25, MiXCR clonotype calling, in-frame beta chains only. Rows matching on CDR3 protein sequence are summarized as one entry with the most common DNA and genes. The V and J calls come from TCRdb's annotation, not from the publication. The sample yields approximately 350,000 distinct CDR3 sequences; 28% were counted once. The ten largest clones take up about 13% of the sample.

PBMCs were isolated by Ficoll-Paque density gradient centrifugation. The chain employs TRBV7-9 and TRBJ2-2; TRBD2 lines up with 8 middle nucleotides. The sequence was collected from an adult woman who had mild COVID-19 (a few samples of this study predate the infection). The sample titles of this study are shuffled in the database, so cell type and time point are left out; the donor was told from shared clones. Sample: PBMCs or a T cell subset sorted from them (not recorded which). The CDR3 corresponds to CASRPAGGTGELFF. The nucleotide sequence is TGTGCCAGCAGGCCGGCGGGGGGCACCGGGGAGCTGTTTTTT.